These 28 T cell receptor beta chains came from one sample sequenced in a study of radiotherapy plus CTLA-4 blockade in lung cancer. Here immunoSEQ multiplex PCR was the method, and the copy in TCRdb shows in-frame clones only, minus some. This table holds approximately 45,000 clones, around 63% found once. The specimen comprised peripheral blood, sampled from a patient treated with radiotherapy plus ipilimumab. The origin of the receptors is a human donor with non-small cell lung cancer who had a partial response to radiotherapy plus ipilimumab.

The chain employs TRBV5-4 and TRBJ1-1, with D perhaps TRBD1 (6 bases). Germline CDR1 reads SGHNT; CDR2 reads YYREEE (reference sequence). With 2 bases removed from V and 1 base from J, the gap between germline ends came to 9 bases. CDR3 size: 14 residues. CDR3 nucleotides: TGTGCCAGCAGCTTTGGGGGCGGGAACACTGAAGCTTTCTTT. This sequence encodes CASSFGGGNTEAFF. Supplemented by reference TRBV5-4 and TRBJ1-1, the full variable domain reads ETGVTQSPTHLIKTRGQQVTLRCSSQSGHNTVSWYQQALGQGPQFIFQYYREEENGRGNFPPRFSGLQFPNYSSELNVNALELDDSALYLCASSFGGGNTEAFFGQGTRLTVV.

The chain carries TRBV2 and TRBJ2-5, with D uncertain. The end of the DNA aligns better with TRBJ2-7, so the J call may be wrong. Germline values: CDR1 SNHLY, CDR2 FYNNEI. This CDR3 region has 12 residues. For the CDR3, the DNA is TGTGCCAGCAGTTTCCAGAACTACGAGCAGTACTTC. Translation gives CASSFQNYEQYF.

The sample holds many counts of this clone. The CDR3 bases are TGCGCCAGCAGCCAAGATCCAGTGGGGAGCTCCTACGAGCAGTACTTC. Translation gives CASSQDPVGSSYEQYF. V and J are TRBV4-3 and TRBJ2-7; possibly TRBD2 for D (5 bases). Deletions cut 0 bases from V and 0 bases from J, with 12 bases between. In germline, CDR1 is LGHNA, CDR2 YSLEER. The CDR3 has 16 amino acids.

V is TRBV27 and J is TRBJ1-5, with 7 positions matching TRBD1. Trimming removed 0 bases from V and 7 bases from J; junction bases left unmatched: 12. The V gene's germline CDR1 is MNHEY and CDR2 SMNVEV (reference sequence). The CDR3 is 17 amino acids. The DNA for the CDR3 is TGTGCCAGCAGTTTATCTGGCCGCGACAGGGTCGGGCAGCCCCAGCATTTT. Protein: CASSLSGRDRVGQPQHF.

The table lists this clone with a few counts. The chain joins TRBV6-5 to TRBJ2-1; tentatively, D is TRBD1 (5 bases). This CDR3 spans 13 amino acids. The V gene lost 0 bases and the J gene lost 5 bases, with 5 bases spanning the gap. The germline V gene has CDR1 MNHEY and CDR2 SVGAGI. The CDR3 here is CASSYSGDNEQFF. The CDR3 DNA reads TGTGCCAGCAGTTACTCAGGGGACAATGAGCAGTTCTTC.

The chain uses TRBV11-1 and TRBJ2-6; D call uncertain. CDR1 and CDR2 from the germline V gene are SGHAT and FQDESV (reference sequence). The CDR3 consists of 15 residues. Trimming pared 4 bases from V and 2 bases from J, leaving 9 bases between. The CDR3 nucleotides read TGTGCCAGCAGCTCCAGATTGACTGGGGCCAACGTCCTGACTTTC. Protein product: CASSSRLTGANVLTF.

The CDR3 loop is CASRLQGDRNTIYF. The CDR3, as DNA: TGCGCCAGCAGATTACAGGGAGACAGAAACACCATATATTTT. This chain uses TRBV5-1 with TRBJ1-3; D perhaps matches TRBD1 (6 bases). The CDR3 has 14 residues. V shed 5 bases and J shed 5 bases, with 14 bases lying between them. Per germline, CDR1 SGHRS and CDR2 YFSETQ.

The chain joins TRBV5-1 to TRBJ2-2, with D possibly TRBD2 on 5 matching bases. The CDR3 totals 16 residues. The V end was cut by 0 bases, the J end by 4 bases, with 13 bases between. The germline V gene encodes CDR1 SGHRS and CDR2 YFSETQ. The CDR3 nucleotides read TGCGCCAGCAGCTTGGGGCTTACGGGGAGCACCGGGGAGCTGTTTTTT. Protein sequence: CASSLGLTGSTGELFF.

The V and J genes are TRBV27 and TRBJ2-7; 11 bases fit TRBD1. Germline V lookup: CDR1 MNHEY, CDR2 SMNVEV (reference sequence). CDR3 length: 15 residues. Germline trimming cut 3 bases from V and 0 bases from J; bases unmatched to any gene: 1. The DNA for the CDR3 is TGTGCCAGCAGTTTGGGGACAGGGGGCTCCTACGAGCAGTACTTC. Its protein is CASSLGTGGSYEQYF.

The chain recombines TRBV7-8 with TRBJ1-1, with D unresolved. Germline CDR1 and CDR2: SGHVS and FQNEAQ. V was pared by 2 bases and J by 0 bases, with 7 bases between. This CDR3 region has 14 residues. CDR3 sequence: CASSLSGMNTEAFF. Written as DNA, the CDR3 is TGTGCCAGCAGCTTATCCGGGATGAACACTGAAGCTTTCTTT.

The V and J genes are TRBV9 and TRBJ2-2, with D perhaps TRBD1 (5 bases). Trimming left V 4 bases short and J 6 bases short, with 10 bases between. The germline V gene encodes CDR1 SGDLS and CDR2 YYNGEE. This CDR3 contains 13 residues. In DNA form, the CDR3 reads TGTGCCAGCAGCCCCAGGGTAGCCGGGGAGCTGTTTTTT. It is translated as CASSPRVAGELFF.

J is TRBJ2-1 and V is TRBV6-1, with TRBD2 as a possible D gene (6 bases). The length of the CDR3 is 10 residues. Germline loops: CDR1 MNHNS, CDR2 SASEGT. Trimming took off 11 bases at V and 8 bases at J, with 10 bases between the two ends. The CDR3 nucleotides read TGTGCCGGGGGGTACGATGAGCAGTTCTTC. It is translated as CAGGYDEQFF.

This clone was found a few times. The chain recombines TRBV5-4 with TRBJ2-7; D is perhaps TRBD2 (5 bases). Looked up from germline, CDR1 is SGHNT and CDR2 is YYREEE (reference sequence). V was clipped by 4 bases and J by 3 bases, with 17 bases between them. The CDR3 has 15 residues. The CDR3 nucleotides read TGTGCCAGCAGCCAAGGTGAGGGAGAGGGCTACGAGCAGTACTTC. Translated, it gives CASSQGEGEGYEQYF. The entire variable domain, with the rest obtained from reference TRBV5-4 and TRBJ2-7, is as follows: ETGVTQSPTHLIKTRGQQVTLRCSSQSGHNTVSWYQQALGQGPQFIFQYYREEENGRGNFPPRFSGLQFPNYSSELNVNALELDDSALYLCASSQGEGEGYEQYFGPGTRLTVT.

This chain links TRBV5-8 with TRBJ2-7, with 12 bases matching TRBD1. Germline V gives CDR1 SGHTS, CDR2 YDEGEE. Losses at the gene ends were 10 bases for V and 7 bases for J; bases not matched to a gene: 15. CDR3 length: 15 amino acids. This chain's CDR3 is CASQQAGTGGREQYF. The CDR3 DNA follows: TGTGCCTCACAACAGGCGGGGACAGGGGGCCGTGAGCAGTACTTC.

This clone came up once. One end of the junction varies from germline; a read error may be responsible. The V gene is TRBV2, the J gene TRBJ1-3; D possibly corresponds to TRBD1 (6 bases). CDR1 and CDR2 from the germline V gene are SNHLY and FYNNEI. The CDR3 runs to 12 residues. The CDR3 sequence is CASSESRRTANF. In DNA, the CDR3 is TGTGCCAGCAGTGAAAGCCGTAGGACAGCAAATTTT.

CDR3 loop: CASSQSPRRGRLNTEAFF. The CDR3 DNA follows: TGTGCCAGCAGCCAATCCCCGAGGAGGGGGCGATTGAACACTGAAGCTTTCTTT. V is TRBV14 and J is TRBJ1-1, with TRBD1 identical over 7 bases. The CDR3 loop spans 18 amino acids. J lost 0 bases, V lost 2 bases, and 12 bases had no gene match. The germline gives CDR1 SGHDN, CDR2 FVKESK.

The V gene is TRBV6-1, the J gene TRBJ1-5; tentative D call: TRBD1 (5 bases). From germline, CDR1 is MNHNS and CDR2 SASEGT. CDR3 length: 14 amino acids. CDR3 coding DNA: TGTTCCGGGAGTCAGGGATTTAGCAATCAGCCCCAGCATTTT. As protein: CSGSQGFSNQPQHF.

The CDR3 region has the DNA TGTGCCAGTAGGGGACAGGGCGGTGTTTCACCCCTCCACTTT. It codes for CASRGQGGVSPLHF. The J gene is TRBJ1-6, the V gene TRBV19; 9 bases agree with TRBD1. Germline CDR1 and CDR2: LNHDA and SQIVND (reference sequence). This CDR3 is 14 amino acids long. The ends lost 6 bases at V and 9 bases at J; junction bases unmatched: 6.

The J gene is TRBJ2-4, the V gene TRBV5-1, with a weak D call TRBD2 (6 bases). The CDR3 covers 15 residues. Trimming took off 4 bases at V and 4 bases at J, with 15 bases between the two ends. CDR1 and CDR2 from the germline V gene are SGHRS and YFSETQ. The CDR3 coding sequence is TGCGCCAGCAGCCAAACCGGGGACTCGAAAAACATTCAGTACTTC. Amino acids: CASSQTGDSKNIQYF.

The chain employs TRBV5-1 and TRBJ2-5; tentative D call: TRBD2 (5 bases). Germline values: CDR1 SGHRS, CDR2 YFSETQ. CDR3 length: 14 amino acids. V lost 1 base to trimming and J lost 2 bases, with 9 bases between them. The CDR3, as DNA: TGCGCCAGCAGCTTGTCAACGGGACAAGAGACCCAGTACTTC. This encodes CASSLSTGQETQYF.

The genes are TRBV7-9 and TRBJ2-7; 7 bases agree with TRBD1. Germline V gene lookup returns CDR1 SEHNR and CDR2 FQNEAQ (reference sequence). J lost 2 bases, V lost 5 bases, and 6 bases had no gene match. The CDR3 is 14 residues long. Written as DNA, the CDR3 is TGTGCCAGCAGCCTCCGGGACAGCACCTACGAGCAGTACTTC. Translating it yields CASSLRDSTYEQYF.

J is TRBJ1-2 and V is TRBV6-5, with 7 bases fitting TRBD1. Germline lookup yields CDR1 MNHEY and CDR2 SVGAGI. The junction had 6 bases not matched to a gene; V was cut back by 5 bases and J by 6 bases. The CDR3 has 13 residues. The CDR3 DNA sequence: TGTGCCAGCAGTCGGCAGGGGGTGAATGGCTACACCTTC. It codes for CASSRQGVNGYTF.

This clone appeared a single time. The chain couples TRBV6-5 to TRBJ1-1; 8 nucleotides line up with TRBD1. V gave up 6 bases and J gave up 4 bases; unmatched junction bases: 4. In germline, CDR1 is MNHEY, CDR2 SVGAGI. CDR3 length: 13 amino acids. CDR3 DNA: TGTGCCAGCAGGGACAGGGCATTCACTGAAGCTTTCTTT. As protein: CASRDRAFTEAFF.

The CDR3 is CASSVSPIYEQYF. CDR3 in DNA: TGTGCCAGCAGCGTCTCGCCTATCTACGAGCAGTACTTC. The J gene is TRBJ2-7, the V gene TRBV9; D gene ambiguous. Germline assignment: CDR1 SGDLS and CDR2 YYNGEE. The CDR3 runs to 13 residues. The germline V and J ends were trimmed by 2 bases and 3 bases, with 9 bases remaining between them.

The genes are TRBV5-6 and TRBJ1-1; D is uncertain. Germline loops: CDR1 SGHDT, CDR2 YYEEEE. This CDR3 has 14 amino acids. Deletions cut 4 bases from V and 5 bases from J, with 15 bases between. In DNA form, the CDR3 reads TGTGCCAGCAGCGTGACTCTCCCAACTACTGAAGCTTTCTTT. Protein: CASSVTLPTTEAFF.

The DNA for the CDR3 is TGCGCCAGCAGCACACCGGGACTAGCGAGTTCCTACGAGCAGTACTTC. This translates into CASSTPGLASSYEQYF. The rearrangement links TRBV5-1 to TRBJ2-7, with TRBD2 identical over 10 bases. Germline CDR1 is SGHRS and CDR2 is YFSETQ. The CDR3 is 16 amino acids. The J segment lost 1 base and the V segment lost 4 bases, leaving 8 bases of the junction unmatched.

This clone was found many times. V usage is TRBV7-9 and J usage is TRBJ2-7, with 9 bases aligning to TRBD1. J gave up 1 base and V 3 bases, and 4 bases lay outside the gene matches. The germline CDR1 and CDR2 sequences are SEHNR and FQNEAQ (reference sequence). The length of the CDR3 is 15 residues. CDR3 amino acids: CASSFTGGTSYEQYF. The CDR3 DNA reads TGTGCCAGCAGCTTCACAGGGGGCACGTCCTACGAGCAGTACTTC.

The rearrangement links TRBV18 to TRBJ1-1, with 7 bases identical to TRBD1. This CDR3 is built from 15 residues. Germline-derived CDR1 and CDR2 are KGHSH and LQKENI. The junction had 6 bases not matched to a gene; V was cut back by 5 bases and J by 0 bases. Here the CDR3 DNA reads TGTGCCAGCTCAGAAGGACAGGTTATGAACACTGAAGCTTTCTTT. This codes for CASSEGQVMNTEAFF.